This record covers a single T cell receptor beta chain. The antigen is not known. This sample was taken from a study of shared clonotypes between healthy human individuals. Study-wide points: Represented genetic and exposure-history diversity was restricted by having few donors.

The naive CD8 fraction comprised CD45RO-negative cells positively selected for CCR7 and excluded terminally differentiated effector memory CD45RA+ cells. Repertoires were generated with immunoSEQ multiplex PCR, while TCRdb's copy carries only in-frame clones and drops some. The profile shows millions of clones, roughly 95% of them singletons. The specimen sequenced was naive CD8+ T cells sorted from blood. The receptor was isolated from a man aged 18 to 30 in good health.

The CDR3 reads CASSSFGRTDTQYF. The CDR3, as DNA: TGTGCCAGCAGTTCATTCGGACGGACAGATACGCAGTATTTT. This sequence joins TRBV28 and TRBJ2-3; D remains ambiguous. V was cut by 4 bases and J by 3 bases, with 11 bases left in between. This CDR3 spans 14 amino acids. CDR1 is MDHEN and CDR2 is SYDVKM in the germline V gene.